Detailed here is one T cell receptor beta chain. The target antigen is unknown. The V segment lost 5 bases and the J segment 8 bases; nucleotides outside the gene matches: 13. CDR1 and CDR2 from the germline V gene are SGHTA and FQGTGA. The CDR3 is 17 amino acids. These data belong to a study of T cells in localized non-small cell lung cancer. Study outcomes and limitations: A raised T cell density in blood coincided with lengthier overall survival. Adjacent lung was found to contain a median approximately 60 of the top 100 tumor clones. Exceeding tumor, uninvolved adjacent lung had the highest T cell clonality. Sequencing involved a lone tumor region, leaving heterogeneity possible.

Profiling relied on immunoSEQ multiplex PCR, and the TCRdb table lists in-frame clones only, not all of them. The data show approximately 35,000 clones, 90% seen once. V is TRBV7-3 and J is TRBJ1-6; 9 bases agree with TRBD1. The clonotype was recovered from a man between 40 and 75 years old with stage I lung adenocarcinoma. Sequenced material: peripheral blood, taken before any cancer treatment. DNA for the CDR3: TGTGCCAGCAGCCTAAAGATTCTAACAGGGGGCTATTCACCCCTCCACTTT. Its translation: CASSLKILTGGYSPLHF.